The clone carrying this T cell receptor beta chain was seen once. This entry belongs to a study of cytomegalovirus exposure and HLA in healthy donors. The PCR was carried out with 60 Vbeta primers and 13 Jbeta primers. The method was immunoSEQ multiplex PCR; TCRdb's version includes in-frame clones alone and lacks a portion of them. The data show over 200,000 clones, with about 80% seen just once and roughly 5% held by the top ten. V was trimmed by 3 bases and J by 0 bases, leaving 8 bases between them. From germline, CDR1 is SEHNR and CDR2 FQNEAQ (reference sequence). The CDR3 consists of 14 residues.

The V and J genes are TRBV7-9 and TRBJ1-1; D remains ambiguous. The sequence derives from a woman between 40 and 55 years old in good health and CMV-seropositive. Input material: PBMCs. CDR3 sequence: CASSLVAVNTEAFF. The CDR3 nucleotides read TGTGCCAGCAGCTTGGTGGCGGTGAACACTGAAGCTTTCTTT.